This T cell receptor beta chain came from a study of beta chain features in type 1 diabetes. Germline lookup yields CDR1 MNHEY and CDR2 SVGAGI. The CDR3 sequence is 14 residues long. J gave up 2 bases and V 5 bases, and 3 bases lay outside the gene matches. The entirety of the isolated RNA underwent reverse transcription, so expressed TCRB transcripts were sequenced. Sequencing used immunoSEQ multiplex PCR; TCRdb keeps in-frame clones, though not all of them. The table lists 250,000 to 350,000 clones, about 11% of them singletons. In regard to this clone: Within the sample, other DNA sequences also encode this same CDR3.

This sequence originates from a young woman in good health. Sequencing used naive CD4+ T cells from blood. The rearrangement links TRBV6-5 to TRBJ1-5; 7 nucleotides line up with TRBD1. The CDR3 region is CASSRTGGNQPQHF. CDR3 nucleotides: TGTGCCAGCAGTCGAACAGGGGGCAATCAGCCCCAGCATTTT.